The 19 T cell receptor beta chains in this list originate from one sample, sequenced in a study of cytomegalovirus exposure and HLA in healthy donors. A multiplex PCR was run with 60 Vbeta primers and 13 Jbeta primers. Some clones are missing from TCRdb's copy, which holds only in-frame ones; the method was immunoSEQ multiplex PCR. The repertoire holds fewer than 200,000 clones, with around 75% as singletons. What was sequenced was PBMCs. These receptors came from a woman in her 30s in good health and CMV-seronegative.

This clone occurred a few times. V usage is TRBV7-2 and J usage is TRBJ1-5; 8 bases align to TRBD1. CDR3 length: 17 amino acids. Germline lookup yields CDR1 SGHTA and CDR2 FQGNSA. V trimming: 1 base; J trimming: 2 bases; junction bases outside the gene matches: 7. CDR3 region: CASSLEWGRGRNQPQHF. DNA of the CDR3: TGTGCCAGCAGCTTAGAATGGGGCAGGGGGCGCAATCAGCCCCAGCATTTT.

The chain couples TRBV18 to TRBJ1-5, with a tentative D call TRBD1 (5 bases). V lost 3 bases, J lost 0 bases, and 12 bases lay in between. The CDR3 totals 16 residues. Germline-derived CDR1 and CDR2 are KGHSH and LQKENI. CDR3 in amino acids: CASSPSGPYSNQPQHF. CDR3 nucleotide sequence: TGTGCCAGCTCACCTTCAGGGCCCTATAGCAATCAGCCCCAGCATTTT.

The genes are TRBV14 and TRBJ2-3, with 14 bases identical to TRBD2. J lost 5 bases, V lost 5 bases, and 6 bases had no gene match. The CDR3 extends over 16 amino acids. Per germline, CDR1 SGHDN and CDR2 FVKESK. The CDR3 is CASSSKTSGREDTQYF. CDR3 nucleotide sequence: TGTGCCAGCAGCTCCAAGACTAGCGGGAGGGAAGATACGCAGTATTTT.

This rearrangement joins TRBV5-1 to TRBJ2-3, with D tentatively TRBD2 (5 bases). This CDR3 is 15 amino acids long. The germline V gene encodes CDR1 SGHRS and CDR2 YFSETQ. The V gene lost 6 bases and the J gene lost 5 bases, with 19 bases spanning the gap. Here the CDR3 DNA reads TGCGCCAGCACCTCGACTACTATCCAAGGAGATACGCAGTATTTT. This codes for CASTSTTIQGDTQYF.

This chain joins TRBV2 and TRBJ2-1; TRBD2 matches 10 bases. There are 15 residues in the CDR3. The V and J ends lost 11 bases and 1 base, in that order; junction bases with no gene match: 8. Germline V gives CDR1 SNHLY, CDR2 FYNNEI. The CDR3 sequence is CAGRRTSGSYNEQFF. In DNA, the CDR3 is TGTGCCGGAAGAAGGACTAGCGGATCCTACAATGAGCAGTTCTTC.

V gene TRBV12-2 combines with J gene TRBJ1-2; the tabulated D call, TRBD1, remains unverified against the DNA. TRBV12-2 has pseudogene status. This CDR3 has 20 residues. CDR3 DNA: TGTGCAAGTCGCTCTGCCCAACGGGACAAACGAGCCTTCTTCAACTATGGCTACACCTTC. This translates into CASRSAQRDKRAFFNYGYTF.

The chain couples TRBV15 to TRBJ2-7, with D possibly being TRBD1 (5 bases). This CDR3 is built from 16 residues. V lost 0 bases to trimming and J lost 2 bases, with 14 bases between them. CDR1 and CDR2 from the germline V gene are LNHNV and YYDKDF (reference sequence). Written as DNA, the CDR3 is TGTGCCACCAGCAGAGATCCCAGGCAGGGAACCTACGAGCAGTACTTC. This codes for CATSRDPRQGTYEQYF.

The chain couples TRBV5-1 to TRBJ2-3, with 8 bases fitting TRBD2. The germline V gene has CDR1 SGHRS and CDR2 YFSETQ. This CDR3 contains 14 residues. V trimming: 6 bases; J trimming: 0 bases; junction bases outside the gene matches: 3. The CDR3 DNA follows: TGCGCCAGCATTAGCGGGGTTAGCACAGATACGCAGTATTTT. Its translation is CASISGVSTDTQYF. The entire variable domain, with the rest obtained from reference TRBV5-1 and TRBJ2-3, is as follows: KAGVTQTPRYLIKTRGQQVTLSCSPISGHRSVSWYQQTPGQGLQFLFEYFSETQRNKGNFPGRFSGRQFSNSRSEMNVSTLELGDSALYLCASISGVSTDTQYFGPGTRLTVL.

V usage is TRBV9 and J usage is TRBJ2-1; 14 nucleotides match TRBD2. Germline-derived CDR1 and CDR2 are SGDLS and YYNGEE. J was trimmed by 6 bases and V by 0 bases; bases with no gene match: 5. CDR3 length equals 17 residues. The DNA for the CDR3 is TGTGCCAGCAGCGTAGCCGGGACTAGCGGGGGCTCCAATGAGCAGTTCTTC. Translated: CASSVAGTSGGSNEQFF.

The chain is built from TRBV11-1 and TRBJ2-3; no firm D call. V lost 1 base and J 0 bases, leaving 8 bases between the germline ends. The length of the CDR3 is 15 residues. The germline CDR1 and CDR2 sequences are SGHAT and FQDESV (reference sequence). The CDR3 reads CASSLGVFSTDTQYF. The CDR3 nucleotides read TGTGCCAGCAGCTTAGGCGTATTTAGCACAGATACGCAGTATTTT.

In DNA form, the CDR3 reads TGTGCCAGCAGTTATGACCAGGGTTTCTATGGCTACACCTTC. Amino acid sequence: CASSYDQGFYGYTF. V is TRBV6-5 and J is TRBJ1-2; D may be TRBD1 (5 bases). The length of the CDR3 is 14 residues. Germline V gives CDR1 MNHEY, CDR2 SVGAGI. V gave up 3 bases and J gave up 4 bases, with 12 bases separating them.

This clone was counted between two and nine times. This CDR3 reads CSVEYGQGNTDTQYF. CDR3 sequence (DNA): TGCAGCGTTGAATATGGGCAGGGGAACACAGATACGCAGTATTTT. V and J are TRBV29-1 and TRBJ2-3; D is possibly TRBD1 (6 bases). V was cut by 2 bases and J by 2 bases, with 14 bases left in between. Germline values: CDR1 SQVTM, CDR2 ANQGSEA. The CDR3 is 15 amino acids.

This clone showed up just a few times. This chain uses TRBV7-6 with TRBJ1-1, with 10 positions matching TRBD1. The J segment lost 3 bases and the V segment lost 5 bases, leaving 9 bases of the junction unmatched. The CDR3 has 16 residues. Germline CDR1 SGHVS, CDR2 FNYEAQ. CDR3 sequence reads: CASSHAPGTGDTEAFF. CDR3 nucleotide sequence: TGTGCCAGCAGCCATGCTCCCGGGACAGGGGACACTGAAGCTTTCTTT. Supplemented by reference TRBV7-6 and TRBJ1-1, the full variable domain reads GAGVSQSPRYKVTKRGQDVALRCDPISGHVSLYWYRQALGQGPEFLTYFNYEAQQDKSGLPNDRFSAERPEGSISTLTIQRTEQRDSAMYRCASSHAPGTGDTEAFFGQGTRLTVV.

The chain carries TRBV5-6 and TRBJ1-2, with D unresolved. Deletions cut 1 base from V and 4 bases from J, with 8 bases between. This CDR3 has 13 amino acids. The V gene's germline CDR1 is SGHDT and CDR2 YYEEEE. For the CDR3, the DNA is TGTGCCAGCAGCTTGCGGGGATTCTATGGCTACACCTTC. Translation: CASSLRGFYGYTF.

J is TRBJ2-5 and V is TRBV29-1; 8 positions agree with TRBD2. V lost 4 bases to trimming and J lost 5 bases; unmatched junction nucleotides: 9. The CDR3 spans 14 residues. Germline lookup yields CDR1 SQVTM and CDR2 ANQGSEA. CDR3 sequence: CSVARSGNRETQYF. CDR3 bases: TGCAGCGTTGCGCGTAGCGGGAACCGGGAGACCCAGTACTTC.

The CDR3 DNA sequence: TGTGCCAGCAGCTTTGAAGGAGGACGCACAGATACGCAGTATTTT. Translating it yields CASSFEGGRTDTQYF. The rearrangement joins TRBV7-8 to TRBJ2-3; TRBD2 might be the D (5 bases). This CDR3 contains 15 residues. Trimming cost V 3 bases and J 1 base, with 11 bases left between them. Germline lookup yields CDR1 SGHVS and CDR2 FQNEAQ. Filled out from reference TRBV7-8 and TRBJ2-3, the complete variable domain reads GAGVSQSPRYKVAKRGQDVALRCDPISGHVSLFWYQQALGQGPEFLTYFQNEAQLDKSGLPSDRFFAERPEGSVSTLKIQRTQQEDSAVYLCASSFEGGRTDTQYFGPGTRLTVL.

V gene TRBV2 combines with J gene TRBJ2-4; TRBD1 matches at 7 bases. The CDR3 runs 12 residues. J lost 6 bases, V lost 6 bases, and 2 bases had no gene match. Germline CDR1 is SNHLY and CDR2 is FYNNEI. The CDR3 sequence: CASRRTGNIQYF. The CDR3 nucleotides are TGTGCCAGCAGGAGGACAGGAAACATTCAGTACTTC.

This clone was observed a handful of times. The V call is TRBV27, the J call TRBJ2-1; maybe TRBD1 (6 bases). CDR1 and CDR2 from the germline V gene are MNHEY and SMNVEV (reference sequence). V was trimmed by 8 bases and J by 6 bases, leaving 20 bases between them. The CDR3 consists of 15 residues. The CDR3 DNA reads as TGTGCCAGCTCAAAAAGGAGACAGGCTTTCAATGAGCAGTTCTTC. It specifies CASSKRRQAFNEQFF.

The CDR3 spells CASSEARGGQGGYTF. CDR3 nucleotide sequence: TGTGCCAGCAGTGAAGCGAGGGGGGGGCAAGGTGGCTACACCTTC. The chain carries TRBV2 and TRBJ1-2; perhaps TRBD1 as D (6 bases). CDR3 size: 15 residues. Germline CDR1 and CDR2: SNHLY and FYNNEI. V was shortened by 0 bases and J by 7 bases, with 15 bases between the two germline ends.